The following is a T cell receptor (beta chain) sequence with its context. This sample stems from a study of cytomegalovirus exposure and HLA in healthy donors. Donors sampled were nominally healthy, though unrecorded immune exposures were likely. Amplification used 60 Vbeta primers and 13 Jbeta primers. Profiling relied on immunoSEQ multiplex PCR, and the TCRdb table lists in-frame clones only, not all of them. The repertoire holds some 120,000 clones, roughly 70% seen once, with around 4% in the top ten. CDR1 is GTSNPN and CDR2 is SVGIG in the germline V gene (reference sequence). Trimming removed 4 bases from V and 5 bases from J, with 9 bases in between. The CDR3 contains 13 residues.

This receptor was obtained from a man aged 25 to 40 in good health and CMV-seronegative. The sample taken for sequencing was PBMCs. This chain links TRBV30 with TRBJ1-6; D not resolved. The CDR3 nucleotides are TGTGCCTGGAACCACATTAATAATTCACCCCTCCACTTT. This translates into CAWNHINNSPLHF.